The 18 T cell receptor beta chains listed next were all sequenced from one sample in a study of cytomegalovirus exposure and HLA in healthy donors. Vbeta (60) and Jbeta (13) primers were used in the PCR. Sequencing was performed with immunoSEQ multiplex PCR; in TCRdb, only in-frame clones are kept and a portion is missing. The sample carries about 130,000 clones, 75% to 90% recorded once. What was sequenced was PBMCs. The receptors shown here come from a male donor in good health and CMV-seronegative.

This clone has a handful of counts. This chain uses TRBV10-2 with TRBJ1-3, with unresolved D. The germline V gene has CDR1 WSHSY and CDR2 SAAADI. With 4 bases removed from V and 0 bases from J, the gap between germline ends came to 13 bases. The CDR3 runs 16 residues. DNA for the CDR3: TGCGCCAGCAGTGTGAGGGATACTTACTCTGGAAACACCATATATTTT. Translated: CASSVRDTYSGNTIYF.

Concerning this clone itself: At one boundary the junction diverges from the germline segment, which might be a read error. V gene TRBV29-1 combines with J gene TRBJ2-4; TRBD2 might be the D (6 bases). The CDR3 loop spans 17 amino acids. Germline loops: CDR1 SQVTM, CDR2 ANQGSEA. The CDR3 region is CSVVDPLADRVKNSQYF. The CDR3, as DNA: TGCAGCGTTGTGGACCCACTAGCTGACCGTGTGAAAAACAGTCAGTACTTC. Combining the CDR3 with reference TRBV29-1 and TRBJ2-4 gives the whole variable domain SAVISQKPSRDICQRGTSLTIQCQVDSQVTMMFWYRQQPGQSLTLIATANQGSEATYESGFVIDKFPISRPNLTFSTLTVSNMSPEDSSIYLCSVVDPLADRVKNSQYFGAGTRLSVL.

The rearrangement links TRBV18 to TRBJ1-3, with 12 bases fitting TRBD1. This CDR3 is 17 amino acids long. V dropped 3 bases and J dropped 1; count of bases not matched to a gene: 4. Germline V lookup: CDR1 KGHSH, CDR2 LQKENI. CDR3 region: CASSPGTGGASGNTIYF. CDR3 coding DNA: TGTGCCAGCTCACCGGGGACAGGGGGCGCTTCTGGAAACACCATATATTTT.

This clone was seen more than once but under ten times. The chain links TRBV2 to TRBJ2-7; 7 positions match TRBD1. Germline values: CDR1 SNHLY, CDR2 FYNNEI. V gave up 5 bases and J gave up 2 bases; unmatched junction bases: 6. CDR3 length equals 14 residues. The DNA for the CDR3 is TGTGCCAGCAGTTATGGACAGGCTCCCTACGAGCAGTACTTC. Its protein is CASSYGQAPYEQYF.

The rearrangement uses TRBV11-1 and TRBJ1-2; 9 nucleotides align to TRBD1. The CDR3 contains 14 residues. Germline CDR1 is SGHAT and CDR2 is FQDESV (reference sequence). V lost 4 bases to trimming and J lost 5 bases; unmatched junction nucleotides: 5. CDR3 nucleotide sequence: TGTGCCAGCAGCTCCCGGACAGGGGATTATGGCTACACCTTC. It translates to CASSSRTGDYGYTF. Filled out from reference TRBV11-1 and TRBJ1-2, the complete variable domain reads EAEVAQSPRYKITEKSQAVAFWCDPISGHATLYWYRQILGQGPELLVQFQDESVVDDSQLPKDRFSAERLKGVDSTLKIQPAELGDSAMYLCASSSRTGDYGYTFGSGTRLTVV.

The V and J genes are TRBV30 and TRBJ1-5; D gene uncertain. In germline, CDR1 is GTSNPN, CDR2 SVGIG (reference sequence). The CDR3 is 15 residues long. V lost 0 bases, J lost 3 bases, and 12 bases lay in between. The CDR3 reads CAWSVSATTNQPQHF. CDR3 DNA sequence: TGTGCCTGGAGTGTAAGTGCGACAACCAATCAGCCCCAGCATTTT.

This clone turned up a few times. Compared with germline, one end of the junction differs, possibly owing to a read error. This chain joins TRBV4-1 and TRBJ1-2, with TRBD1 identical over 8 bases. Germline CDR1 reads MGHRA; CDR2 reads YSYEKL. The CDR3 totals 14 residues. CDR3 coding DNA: TGCGCCAGCAGCCAAGTTCCCGGACAGGGTACTTGTGCCTTC. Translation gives CASSQVPGQGTCAF.

CDR3 in DNA: TGTGCCAGCAGGACAGGGTCAGGCTATGGCTACACCTTC. Amino acids: CASRTGSGYGYTF. The chain combines TRBV7-2 with TRBJ1-2, with TRBD1 identical over 7 bases. Germline V gene sequence: CDR1 SGHTA, CDR2 FQGNSA. The CDR3 spans 13 residues. Unmatched junction bases numbered 5, after V lost 6 bases and J lost 4 bases.

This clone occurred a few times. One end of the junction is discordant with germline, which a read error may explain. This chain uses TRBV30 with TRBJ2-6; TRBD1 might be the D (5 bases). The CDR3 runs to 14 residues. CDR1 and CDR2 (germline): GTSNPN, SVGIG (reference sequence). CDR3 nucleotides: TGTGCCTGGAGGACCTACGCTGGGGCCAACGGCCTGACTTTC. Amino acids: CAWRTYAGANGLTF.

The CDR3 is CASGLVLSGGGNEQFF. The CDR3 DNA is TGTGCTAGTGGTTTGGTCCTGAGCGGGGGTGGAAATGAGCAGTTCTTC. This sequence joins TRBV12-5 and TRBJ2-1; 8 nucleotides agree with TRBD2. The germline V gene encodes CDR1 LGHNT and CDR2 FRNRAP. The CDR3 is made up of 16 amino acids. The junction had 8 bases not matched to a gene; V was cut back by 0 bases and J by 7 bases.

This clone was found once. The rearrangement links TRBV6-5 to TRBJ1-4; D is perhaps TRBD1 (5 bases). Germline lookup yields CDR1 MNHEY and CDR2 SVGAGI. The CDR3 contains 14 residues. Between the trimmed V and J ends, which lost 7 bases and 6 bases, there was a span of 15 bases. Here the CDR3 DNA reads TGTGCCAGCACCCGGGAGGGGACCCATGAAAAACTGTTTTTT. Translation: CASTREGTHEKLFF.

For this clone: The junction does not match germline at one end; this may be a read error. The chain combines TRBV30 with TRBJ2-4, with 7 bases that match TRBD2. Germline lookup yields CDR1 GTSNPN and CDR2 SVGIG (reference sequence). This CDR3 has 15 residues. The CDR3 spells CAWSVRGVMRNSQYF. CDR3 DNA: TGTGCCTGGAGCGTCCGGGGGGTGATGCGGAACAGTCAGTACTTC.

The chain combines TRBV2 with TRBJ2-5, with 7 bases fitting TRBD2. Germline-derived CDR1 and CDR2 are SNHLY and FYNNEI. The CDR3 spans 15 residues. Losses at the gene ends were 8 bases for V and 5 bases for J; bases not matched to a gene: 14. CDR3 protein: CASVGRGRILETQYF. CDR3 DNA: TGTGCCAGCGTTGGGAGGGGTCGGATCCTCGAGACCCAGTACTTC.

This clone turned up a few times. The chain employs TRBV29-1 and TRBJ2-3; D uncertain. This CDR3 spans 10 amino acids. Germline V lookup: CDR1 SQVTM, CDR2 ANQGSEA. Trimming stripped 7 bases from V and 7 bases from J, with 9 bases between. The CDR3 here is CSAAINTQYF. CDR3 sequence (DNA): TGCAGCGCCGCTATCAATACGCAGTATTTT.

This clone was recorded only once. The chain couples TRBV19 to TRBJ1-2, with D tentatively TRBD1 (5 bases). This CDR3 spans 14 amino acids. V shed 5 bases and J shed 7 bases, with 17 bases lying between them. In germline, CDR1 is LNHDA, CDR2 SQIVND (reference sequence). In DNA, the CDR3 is TGTGCCAGTAGTCACGACAGAGAAAGTGGTGGCTACACCTTC. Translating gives CASSHDRESGGYTF.

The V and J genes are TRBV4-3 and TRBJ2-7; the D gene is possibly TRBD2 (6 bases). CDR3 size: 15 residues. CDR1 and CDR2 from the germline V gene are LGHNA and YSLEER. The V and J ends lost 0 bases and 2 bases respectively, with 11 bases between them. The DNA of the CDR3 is TGCGCCAGCAGCCAAGATTGGAGGGCGACCTACGAGCAGTACTTC. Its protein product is CASSQDWRATYEQYF.

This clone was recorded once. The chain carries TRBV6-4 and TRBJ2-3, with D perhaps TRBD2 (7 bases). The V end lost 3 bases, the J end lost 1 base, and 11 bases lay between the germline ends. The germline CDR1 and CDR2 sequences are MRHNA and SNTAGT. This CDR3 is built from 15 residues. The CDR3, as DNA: TGTGCCAGCAGTGAGGGAGGGGGTGGCACAGATACGCAGTATTTT. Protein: CASSEGGGGTDTQYF.

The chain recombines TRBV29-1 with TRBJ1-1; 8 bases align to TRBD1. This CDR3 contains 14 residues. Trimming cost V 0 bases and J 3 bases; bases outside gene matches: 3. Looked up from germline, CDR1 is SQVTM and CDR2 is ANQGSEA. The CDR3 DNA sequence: TGCAGCGTTGAAGATTTGGGACAGGACACTGAAGCTTTCTTT. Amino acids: CSVEDLGQDTEAFF.